This T cell receptor beta chain was sequenced during a study of blood T cell repertoires in COVID-19. The table came from immunoSEQ multiplex PCR; TCRdb's copy has only in-frame clones and leaves some out. The repertoire holds around 200,000 clones, around 88% seen once, with about 9% in the top ten. Germline assignment: CDR1 SNHLY and CDR2 FYNNEI. V was clipped by 10 bases and J by 3 bases; unmatched bases: 9. CDR3 size: 14 residues. Sample: peripheral blood. The J gene is TRBJ2-7, the V gene TRBV2; 10 bases are a match to TRBD1. This receptor was identified in a man aged 35-49 years with active or convalescent COVID-19. CDR3 bases: TGTGCCATTGGAAGGGACAGGGGCGGCTACGAGCAGTACTTC. It translates to CAIGRDRGGYEQYF.